This T cell receptor beta chain was found in a study of blood T cell repertoires in COVID-19. Study context: Acute and convalescent COVID-19 samples came from the United States, Italy and Spain. Sample material is recorded as cDNA or gDNA derived from T cells, B-cell-depleted T cells, or PBMCs.

Under the authors' procedure: Estimates of nucleated cell counts were drawn from the amplification of reference gene primers. Sequencing was performed with immunoSEQ multiplex PCR; in TCRdb, only in-frame clones are kept and a portion is missing. V, J and clone size were drawn from that table, and D and trimming were deduced from the DNA. The data hold 210,000 or so clones, with 70% to 90% observed a single time. With V trimmed by 10 bases and J by 4 bases, 10 bases remained unmatched. This CDR3 region has 13 residues. The clonotype was recovered from a woman between 45 and 60 years old with acute or convalescent COVID-19. The genes are TRBV23-1 and TRBJ2-7; 7 bases match TRBD1. TRBV23-1 belongs to the ORF category, with a function that is uncertain. The sequencing sample was made of peripheral blood. CDR3 sequence reads: CAKPAGTAYEQYF. In DNA form, the CDR3 reads TGCGCCAAACCCGCCGGGACAGCTTACGAGCAGTACTTC.